A selection of T cell receptor beta chains follows, all from one sample in a study of T-cell reconstitution after alpha-beta-depleted transplantation in children. TCRdb redid the calling of the PCR reads with MiXCR, one entry per CDR3 protein. The data hold about 440,000 distinct CDR3 sequences, with 43% observed a single time. The sample consisted of PBMCs, taken before TCRalphabeta/CD19-depleted stem cell transplant. The source of these receptors is a girl aged 2 to 9 with aplastic anemia, due to receive a stem cell transplant. CDR3s include the opening cysteine and the closing phenylalanine or tryptophan. D genes are given only for firm matches. Not all rows give a size; the values are once, few, many and, for expanded clones, a class.

V	J	size	D	DNA	CDR3
TRBV6-5	TRBJ2-7	.	.	TGTGCCAGCAGTTACGGCCAGACAGAGGGGAGCTACGAGCAGTACTTC	CASSYGQTEGSYEQYF
TRBV5-1	TRBJ2-2	.	TRBD1	TGTGCCAGCAGCCCTCTGAGGGGGCTCGAGGCCGGGGAGCTGTTTTTT	CASSPLRGLEAGELFF
TRBV28	TRBJ1-2	many	.	TGTGCCAGCAGCTCAGACTATGGCTACACCTTC	CASSSDYGYTF
TRBV5-1	TRBJ1-2	.	TRBD1	TGCGCCAGCAGCTCGGCGACAGGGAAGTTCCATGGCTACACCTTC	CASSSATGKFHGYTF
TRBV6-2/TRBV6-3	TRBJ2-3	few	TRBD2	TGTGCCAGCCTCGACGAGCGGGATGCAACAGATACGCAGTATTTT	CASLDERDATDTQYF
TRBV5-1	TRBJ2-7	few	.	TGCGCCAGCAGCTTAACCCTAGCGTCCTACGAGCAGTACTTC	CASSLTLASYEQYF
TRBV12-3/TRBV12-4	TRBJ2-5	.	.	TGTGCCAGCAGTGCCGGGGGCGGGGGAGGAAAGACCCAGTACTTC	CASSAGGGGGKTQYF
TRBV25-1	TRBJ1-1	once	.	TGTGCCATCGGCACCCTATGGGGCGGGGTCACTGAAGCTTTCTTT	CAIGTLWGGVTEAFF
TRBV4-1	TRBJ2-3	.	TRBD1	TGCGCCAGCAGCCTAGTTTGGACAGGGGGCGTTTCAGATACGCAGTATTTT	CASSLVWTGGVSDTQYF
TRBV23-1	TRBJ2-7	once	.	TGCGCCAGCAGCCTAGGCCCAGGGACGGGGGACGAGCAGTACTTC	CASSLGPGTGDEQYF
TRBV20-1	TRBJ1-2	many	.	TGCAGTGCCCCCGACCCAGGGAGCGGCTACACCTTC	CSAPDPGSGYTF
TRBV20-1	TRBJ2-5	.	.	TGCAGTGCTAGAGGTGGACAGCTACAAGAGACCCAGTACTTC	CSARGGQLQETQYF
TRBV20-1	TRBJ2-5	.	.	TGCAGTGCTAGATCCAGGGTGGGCGTAGAGACCCAGTACTTC	CSARSRVGVETQYF
TRBV4-3	TRBJ1-2	.	.	TGCGCCAGCAGCCAAGATCTGGGGAATGGCTACACCTTC	CASSQDLGNGYTF
TRBV18	TRBJ2-3	.	TRBD1	TGTGCCAGCTCACCACTGGAGGGGACAGGGGATGATACGCAGTATTTT	CASSPLEGTGDDTQYF
TRBV7-2	TRBJ2-2	.	.	TGTGCCAGCAGCTTATTAGACTCCCCGACCGGGGAGCTGTTTTTT	CASSLLDSPTGELFF
TRBV5-6	TRBJ2-2	.	TRBD1	TGTGCCACCGGATACAGGGGATTCACCGGGGAGCTGTTTTTT	CATGYRGFTGELFF
TRBV15	TRBJ2-7	once	.	TGTGCCACCAGCAGAGCTGACGACGGGTACTACGAGCAGTACTTC	CATSRADDGYYEQYF
TRBV7-2	TRBJ2-1	.	TRBD2	TGTGCCAGCAGCTTACGGGGCGGGAGGGACAATGAGCAGTTCTTC	CASSLRGGRDNEQFF
TRBV12-3/TRBV12-4	TRBJ2-2	once	.	TGTGCCAGCAGAAAGCCATTGTATACCGGGGAGCTGTTTTTT	CASRKPLYTGELFF
TRBV13	TRBJ2-3	many	.	TGTGCCAGCAGTCTCCCCCGGGGTTCCACAGATACGCAGTATTTT	CASSLPRGSTDTQYF
TRBV15	TRBJ2-3	few	.	TGTGCCACCAGCAGGGGTCCGTTGGATACGCAGTATTTT	CATSRGPLDTQYF
TRBV29-1	TRBJ2-1	.	.	TGCAGCGTTGAGGGAGGACGGATACTCTCCTACAATGAGCAGTTCTTC	CSVEGGRILSYNEQFF
TRBV4-1	TRBJ2-7	few	.	TGCGCCAGCGGAGGGGCAGGATCCTACGAGCAGTACTTC	CASGGAGSYEQYF
TRBV9	TRBJ2-7	.	.	TGTGCCAGCAGCGTAGCTACCCGGGGATCCGAGCAGTACTTC	CASSVATRGSEQYF
TRBV20-1	TRBJ2-4	.	TRBD1	TGCAGTGCTAGCTACAGGGGGCGAGTGGGCAAAAACATTCAGTACTTC	CSASYRGRVGKNIQYF
TRBV6-1	TRBJ1-6	many	.	TGTGCCAGCAGCGCCTCCATCAGACGGAATTCACCCCTCCACTTT	CASSASIRRNSPLHF
TRBV21-1	TRBJ2-1	.	.	TGTGCCAGCAGCAAATCTGGGGGAGGGCCCTGTTGGAATGAGCAGTTCTTC	CASSKSGGGPCWNEQFF
TRBV5-1	TRBJ2-3	few	TRBD1	TGCGCCAGCAGCTTGGGGGACAGGGTCCGCGCAGATACGCAGTATTTT	CASSLGDRVRADTQYF
TRBV20-1	TRBJ2-6	.	.	TGCAGTGCTAGAGAAAGGGCCGGGGCCAACGTCCTGACTTTC	CSARERAGANVLTF
TRBV5-8	TRBJ2-7	.	TRBD1	TGTGCCAGCAGCCGGAGTGGTGCGGGACAGGACTACGAGCAGTACTTC	CASSRSGAGQDYEQYF
TRBV20-1	TRBJ2-3	many	.	TGCAGTGCTAGCGGCGTGGGCCTAAGGACAGATACGCAGTATTTT	CSASGVGLRTDTQYF
TRBV27	TRBJ1-2	many	.	TGTGCCAGCAACTCCCCGGTGCCGGGTAAGGGCTACACCTTC	CASNSPVPGKGYTF
TRBV5-6	TRBJ2-7	once	.	TGTGCCAGCAGTTACCCAACAGGGACCACCTACGAACAGTACTTC	CASSYPTGTTYEQYF
TRBV7-9	TRBJ1-5	few	.	TGTGCCAGCAGCTTAGAGCGGTTCCAAGGGCCCCAGCATTTT	CASSLERFQGPQHF
TRBV11-1	TRBJ1-1	.	.	TGTGCCAGCAGCCCGGGGGACGCCGGAGGTCGGCTGAACACTGAAGCTTTCTTT	CASSPGDAGGRLNTEAFF
TRBV4-2	TRBJ2-2	.	.	TGTGCCAGCAGCCCGAGGAGGACCGGGGAGCTGTTTTTT	CASSPRRTGELFF
TRBV12-3/TRBV12-4	TRBJ1-5	.	.	TGTGCCAGCAGCCTTCGGCTAGGGCAGCCCCAGCATTTT	CASSLRLGQPQHF
TRBV20-1	TRBJ2-1	few	TRBD2	TGCAGTGCTAGGCCACTAGCGGGAGCCTACAATGAGCAGTTCTTC	CSARPLAGAYNEQFF
TRBV12-3/TRBV12-4	TRBJ2-3	.	.	TGTGCCAGCAGCCTCGGACACGGGGGGCCGCGGGGTACGCAGTATTTT	CASSLGHGGPRGTQYF
TRBV12-3/TRBV12-4	TRBJ2-3	.	TRBD1	TGTGCCAGCAGTATCTACAGGGGGAACACAGATACGCAGTATTTT	CASSIYRGNTDTQYF
TRBV30	TRBJ2-7	few	.	TGTGCCGGAGGCATAGGGACCTACGAGCAGTACTTC	CAGGIGTYEQYF
TRBV11-3	TRBJ2-5	.	TRBD1	TGTGCCAGCAGCTCCGGGACAGTGGACCAAGAGACCCAGTACTTC	CASSSGTVDQETQYF
TRBV19	TRBJ2-1	.	TRBD2	TGTGCCAGTAGTGGTGGACTAGCCGCCCGGCAAGGAGAGCAGTTCTTC	CASSGGLAARQGEQFF